The rows below give T cell receptor beta chains drawn from one sample of a study of CD8 T cells in ankylosing spondylitis. MiXCR, run by TCRdb on the 5' RACE reads, gives a single entry per CDR3 protein. The table has about 25,000 distinct CDR3 sequences, just over 2.5% seen once. Sequencing was performed on blood, either unsorted or a sorted T cell fraction (not recorded which). The receptor source for this set is a female donor with ankylosing spondylitis or in good health (not recorded which). Each CDR3 is given with its conserved first and last residue. A D gene is named only where the DNA matches it firmly. Expanded clones are given a class, and other clones once, few, many or no size at all.

TRBD1	many	TRBV9	TRBJ1-6	TGTGCCAGCAGCGAGACAGGGGTAAACTCACCCCTCCACTTT	CASSETGVNSPLHF
TRBD2	many	TRBV9	TRBJ2-2	TGTGCCAGCAGCGTAGGACGTAGCGGGAGGTTAAGTACCGGGGAGCTGTTTTTT	CASSVGRSGRLSTGELFF
NA	many	TRBV9	TRBJ1-3	TGTGCCAGCAGCCCCAACTACGGCTCTGGAAACACCATATATTTT	CASSPNYGSGNTIYF
TRBD1	many	TRBV9	TRBJ2-5	TGTGCCAGCAGCGCTACAGGGGTTGAGACCCAGTACTTC	CASSATGVETQYF
NA	many	TRBV9	TRBJ2-1	TGTGCCAGCAGCGTAGCGGAGCGTAATGAGCAGTTCTTC	CASSVAERNEQFF
TRBD2	many	TRBV9	TRBJ2-2	TGTGCCAGCAGCGTGGGGGGGTTTGACACCGGGGAGCTGTTTTTT	CASSVGGFDTGELFF
NA	many	TRBV9	TRBJ1-5	TGTGCCAGCAGCGTAGGGGGAGTTGGGAATCAGCCCCAGCATTTT	CASSVGGVGNQPQHF
TRBD2	NA	TRBV9	TRBJ2-1	TGTGCCAGCAGCGGAGGAGGACTAGCGGGAGTAGGGAATGAGCAGTTCTTC	CASSGGGLAGVGNEQFF
NA	NA	TRBV9	TRBJ1-1	TGTGCCAGCAGCGTGCATGCGAACACTGAAGCTTTCTTT	CASSVHANTEAFF
TRBD1	many	TRBV9	TRBJ2-1	TGTGCCAGCAGCGCCCGGACAGGGTCCTTTGATGAGCAGTTCTTC	CASSARTGSFDEQFF
NA	many	TRBV9	TRBJ2-1	TGTGCCAGCAGCATACCTCCGGGAGAGCAGTTCTTC	CASSIPPGEQFF
TRBD1	many	TRBV9	TRBJ2-1	TGTGCCAGCAGCGCGGGACAGGGGTCCTACAATGAGCAGTTCTTC	CASSAGQGSYNEQFF
NA	many	TRBV9	TRBJ2-7	TGTGCCAGCAGCGTAGGGCCTAGGGGGGATACCTACGAGCAGTACTTC	CASSVGPRGDTYEQYF
TRBD1	many	TRBV9	TRBJ2-1	TGTGCCAGCAGCACCGGACAGGGGGCCCCTGTCCACAATGAGCAGTTCTTC	CASSTGQGAPVHNEQFF
TRBD1	many	TRBV9	TRBJ1-2	TGTGCCAGCAGCGCCGGGACAGGGGATGGCTACACCTTC	CASSAGTGDGYTF
NA	NA	TRBV9	TRBJ2-1	TGTGCCAGCAGCGTAGGGGCTAGCAAAAAGCAGTTCTTC	CASSVGASKKQFF
NA	many	TRBV9	TRBJ1-1	TGTGCCAGCAGCGTAGACATAAACAGCTCCGAAGCTTTCTTT	CASSVDINSSEAFF
NA	many	TRBV9	TRBJ2-1	TGTGCCAGCAGCCCAGGAGTGACGGGCTTCAATGAGCAGTTCTTC	CASSPGVTGFNEQFF
NA	many	TRBV9	TRBJ1-1	TGTGCCAGCAGCGGAGGACAGCTGAACACTGAAGCTTTCTTT	CASSGGQLNTEAFF
NA	few	TRBV21-1	TRBJ1-5	TGTGCCAGCAGCAAACTGAGGCCCCAGCATTTT	CASSKLRPQHF
TRBD1	many	TRBV9	TRBJ1-6	TGTGCCAGCAGAAGGGACAGGGTGAATTCACCCCTCCACTTT	CASRRDRVNSPLHF
NA	many	TRBV9	TRBJ2-3	TGTGCCAGCAGCGTAAATGGGGGTGGCACAGATACGCAGTATTTT	CASSVNGGGTDTQYF
NA	many	TRBV9	TRBJ1-5	TGTGCCAGCAGCGACGGGACTTCGGGCAATCAGCCCCAGCATTTT	CASSDGTSGNQPQHF
NA	many	TRBV9	TRBJ2-7	TGTGCCAGCAGCGTAGACCAGGGGTCCTCCTACGAGCAGTACTTC	CASSVDQGSSYEQYF
NA	many	TRBV9	TRBJ2-1	TGTGCCAGCAGCGTAGGAGCCATGGGGCAGGGTTACAATGAGCAGTTCTTC	CASSVGAMGQGYNEQFF
NA	many	TRBV9	TRBJ2-3	TGTGCCAGCAGCGTAGAATCGTATGGGGAAACGCAGTATTTT	CASSVESYGETQYF
TRBD2	many	TRBV9	TRBJ2-2	TGTGCCAGCAGCGTTGATAGCGGGGTGAACACCGGGGAGCTGTTTTTT	CASSVDSGVNTGELFF
TRBD2	many	TRBV9	TRBJ2-1	TGTGCCAGCAGCGTCCGGGGACTAGCGGACAATGAGCAGTTCTTC	CASSVRGLADNEQFF
NA	many	TRBV9	TRBJ2-5	TGTGCCAGCAGCGTTCGGGACTTCAGGGCCTCGGAGACCCAGTACTTC	CASSVRDFRASETQYF
NA	medium-sized	TRBV9	TRBJ2-1	TGTGCCAGCAGCGTAGAGGGGGGTCCCTACAATGAGCAGTTCTTC	CASSVEGGPYNEQFF
TRBD1	many	TRBV6-5	TRBJ1-5	TGTGCCAGCCATACAGGGGCCCAGCATTTT	CASHTGAQHF
NA	many	TRBV9	TRBJ2-1	TGTGCCAGCAGCGTAGTGGTAGGGGGAGAGCAGTTCTTC	CASSVVVGGEQFF
TRBD2	many	TRBV9	TRBJ2-3	TGTGCCAGCAGCCACGGGAGGACAGATACGCAGTATTTT	CASSHGRTDTQYF
NA	many	TRBV9	TRBJ2-1	TGTGCCAGCAGCTCGGCGAGCTCCTACAATGAGCAGTTCTTC	CASSSASSYNEQFF
TRBD1	many	TRBV9	TRBJ2-2	TGTGCCAGCAGCGGTCAGGGGGACACCGGGGAGCTGTTTTTT	CASSGQGDTGELFF